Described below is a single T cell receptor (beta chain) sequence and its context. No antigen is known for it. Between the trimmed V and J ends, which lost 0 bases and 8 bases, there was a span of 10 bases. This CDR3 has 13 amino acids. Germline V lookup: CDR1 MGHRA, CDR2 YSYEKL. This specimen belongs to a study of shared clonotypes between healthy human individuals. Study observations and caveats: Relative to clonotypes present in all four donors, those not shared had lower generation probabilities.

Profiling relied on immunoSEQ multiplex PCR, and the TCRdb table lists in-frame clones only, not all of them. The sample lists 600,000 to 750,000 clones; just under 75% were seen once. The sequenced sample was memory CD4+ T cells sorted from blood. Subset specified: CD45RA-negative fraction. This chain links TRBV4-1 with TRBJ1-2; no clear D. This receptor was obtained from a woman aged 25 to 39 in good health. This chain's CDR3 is CASSQDPLLGYTF. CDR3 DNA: TGCGCCAGCAGCCAAGACCCGCTTCTGGGCTACACCTTC.